This T cell receptor beta chain originates from a study of blood T cell repertoires in COVID-19. Study in general: PBMCs, B-cell-depleted T cells, or T cells provided the cDNA or gDNA that made up the material.

Germline trimming cut 5 bases from V and 5 bases from J; bases unmatched to any gene: 8. This CDR3 has 14 amino acids. Per germline, CDR1 SEHNR and CDR2 FQNEAQ (reference sequence). Repertoires were generated with immunoSEQ multiplex PCR, while TCRdb's copy carries only in-frame clones and drops some. In the table there are 210,000 or so clones, 80% of which are singletons. Participants, about 18 to 100 years old, spanned around 25 US areas. Participants' reported clinical history set cohort assignment. Sequences were obtained from PBMCs or T cells enriched from blood (not recorded which). V usage is TRBV7-9 and J usage is TRBJ2-7; 8 bases are shared with TRBD1. This TCR was recovered from a man in his thirties or forties with acute COVID-19. This CDR3 reads CASSRSDRGHEQYF. CDR3 in DNA: TGTGCCAGCAGCCGAAGCGACAGGGGCCACGAGCAGTACTTC.